This T cell receptor beta chain was identified during a study of control samples from healthy donors and cancer patients. Sequencing was performed with immunoSEQ multiplex PCR; in TCRdb, only in-frame clones are kept and a portion is missing. Of roughly 160,000 clones in the sample, about 94% are singletons; the top ten hold 14%. In the case of this clone: Mismatch with germline at one junction end may stem from a read error.

This CDR3 is built from 12 residues. Germline V gives CDR1 SGHRS, CDR2 YFSETQ. This clonotype originated in a man in his sixties with colorectal cancer. Sequenced: PBMCs. The genes are TRBV5-1 and TRBJ2-7, with D possibly matching TRBD2 (6 bases). CDR3 nucleotides: TGCGCCAGCAGTTTGGCGGGACACGAGCAGTACTTC. As protein: CASSLAGHEQYF.